This T cell receptor (beta chain) originates from a study of blood T cell repertoires in COVID-19. Study background: The samples span acute and convalescent COVID-19 from the United States, Italy and Spain. PBMCs, B-cell-depleted T cells, or T cells were the source of the cDNA or gDNA that made up the material.

The CDR3 is made up of 14 amino acids. Trimming shortened V by 0 bases and J by 7 bases, and 9 bases separated the two germline ends. From germline, CDR1 is MNHNY and CDR2 SVGAGI (reference sequence). Original handling: Quantification of nucleated cells was approximated via reference gene primer amplification. Measured with immunoSEQ multiplex PCR; TCRdb has only the in-frame clones, and not every one. V and J calls and clone size are those listed in that table; D and trimming were worked out from the DNA. The sample comprises under 65,000 clones, more than 70% of which are singletons, and 2.2% rests with the top ten.

V gene TRBV6-6 combines with J gene TRBJ2-2; D is unresolved. The source material was peripheral blood. The sequence came from a human donor in a cohort sampled during active COVID-19. The CDR3, as DNA: TGTGCCAGCAGTTACTCGTGGGCTGACGGGGAGCTGTTTTTT. Its protein is CASSYSWADGELFF.